This T cell receptor (beta chain) was sequenced for a study of T cells in Graves' hyperthyroidism and ophthalmopathy. Across the whole study: The authors collected peripheral blood at initial diagnosis, before any treatment. General observations from the study: Blood held most thyroid clonotypes expanded above 0.001 frequency. Ophthalmopathy was distinguished from stable hyperthyroidism by 13 V-J signatures.

Exclusion of a patient resulted from uncontrolled infection, other autoimmune disease, pregnancy or lactation. The CDR3 length is 14 residues. Germline CDR1 is LGHNA and CDR2 is YNFKEQ. V gave up 0 bases and J gave up 1 base, with 6 bases separating them. This clonotype was observed at least ten times. Its antigen is unidentified. From RNA transcripts, TCR beta CDR3 regions were amplified. The HTBI set primed first-round TCR CDR3 RT-PCR. TCRdb fed the multiplex PCR reads into MiXCR, producing one record per CDR3 protein. The sample lists about 250,000 distinct CDR3 sequences, about 25% occurring once. The rearrangement joins TRBV4-2 to TRBJ1-1; D is uncertain. Sequenced sample: blood. This TCR was recovered from a woman in her thirties or forties with Graves' ophthalmopathy. The CDR3 nucleotides read TGTGCCAGCAGCCAAGATCTTAGGAACACTGAAGCTTTCTTT. It specifies CASSQDLRNTEAFF.